A selection of T cell receptor beta chains follows, all from one sample in a study of T cell repertoires in cytomegalovirus infection. TCRdb used MiXCR to reprocess the reads, holding one entry per CDR3 protein. The data hold 500,000 to 600,000 distinct CDR3 sequences, with approximately 16% observed a single time. The sequenced sample was CD8+ T cells from PBMCs. All receptors derive from a human donor in good health (CMV status not recorded). Some clones in this sample may be carry-over from other donors' samples. CDR3s include the opening cysteine and the closing phenylalanine or tryptophan. Fields, in order: clone size, J gene, D gene, V gene, CDR3 DNA, CDR3 protein. A D gene is named only where the DNA matches it firmly. Only some rows state a clone size, as once, few, many or a class for expanded clones.

many,TRBJ1-1,-,TRBV7-9,TGTGCCAGCAGCTTAGACCTCGGGGAGGGGACCACTGAAGCTTTCTTT,CASSLDLGEGTTEAFF
-,TRBJ1-4,TRBD1,TRBV14,TGTGCCAGCAGAAGGACAGGGGACGGTGAAAAACTGTTTTTT,CASRRTGDGEKLFF
many,TRBJ1-6,-,TRBV6-5,TGTGCCAGCAGTTACTCGAATCCGGCGAGCTCCTATAATTCACCCCTCCACTTT,CASSYSNPASSYNSPLHF
-,TRBJ1-3,TRBD1,TRBV14,TGTGCCAGCAGCCGACAGGGGCAACTTGGAAACACCATATATTTT,CASSRQGQLGNTIYF
-,TRBJ1-1,TRBD1,TRBV3-1,TGTGCCAGCATCGACTACGGGACAGGGGGTTTGGTAGCTTTCTTT,CASIDYGTGGLVAFF
few,TRBJ2-7,-,TRBV20-1,TGCAGTGCTAGAGAAGGAGGGAGGCAGATCCACGAGCAGTACTTC,CSAREGGRQIHEQYF
few,TRBJ2-7,TRBD2,TRBV29-1,TGCAGCGTTGAAGATCCTACGACTAGCGGTTCCTACGAGCAGTACTTC,CSVEDPTTSGSYEQYF
many,TRBJ1-2,-,TRBV11-2,TGTGCCAGCAGCTTAGTACGCTATGATGGCTACACCTTC,CASSLVRYDGYTF
many,TRBJ1-2,-,TRBV12-5,TGTGCTAGTGGTTTGGTAGTGACTCTTTCTACGGACGGGTATATTTTGACCTTC,CASGLVVTLSTDGYILTF
few,TRBJ2-1,-,TRBV5-5,TGTGCCAGCAGCGGCTTCCGGGCGCCGCGCGATGAGCAGTTCTTC,CASSGFRAPRDEQFF
many,TRBJ2-7,-,TRBV5-6,TGTGCCAGCAGCTCGCTCCGATCCCCCTACGAGCAGTACTTC,CASSSLRSPYEQYF
-,TRBJ2-2,-,TRBV6-5,TGTGCCAGCAGTGTGGGGTTCGCAAACACCGGGGAGCTGTTTTTT,CASSVGFANTGELFF
-,TRBJ2-7,TRBD2,TRBV12-3/TRBV12-4,TGTGCCAGCAGTTTCGGACTAGCGCGGTACGAGCAGTACTTC,CASSFGLARYEQYF
few,TRBJ2-2,-,TRBV29-1,TGCAGCGTTCATACCGGGACTGAGAACACCGGGGAGCTGTTTTTT,CSVHTGTENTGELFF
-,TRBJ2-7,-,TRBV25-1,TGTGCCAGCAGTGAATATTTGCGTTCCTACGAGCAGTACTTC,CASSEYLRSYEQYF
-,TRBJ1-1,-,TRBV3-1,TGTGCCAGCAGCCTTCGGGGGGACATGAACACTGAAGCTTTCTTT,CASSLRGDMNTEAFF
many,TRBJ2-7,-,TRBV6-1,TGTGCCAGCAGTGCAGCGCGGGACAGAAACTACGAGCAGTACTTC,CASSAARDRNYEQYF
many,TRBJ1-5,-,TRBV11-2,TGTGCCAGCAGCTTAACCAACTACGCCCCCGGGTCCGATCAGCCCCAGCATTTT,CASSLTNYAPGSDQPQHF